This TCR beta chain stems from a study of shared clonotypes between healthy human individuals. Study-level information: There were three CD4 naive, three CD4 memory, two CD8 naive and one CD8 memory plates per donor.

Study-level results: It was the non-shared clonotypes that had lower generation probabilities than clonotypes shared by all four donors.

This clone was seen just once. What it binds is unknown. Produced via immunoSEQ multiplex PCR; TCRdb's table is partial and in-frame only. The table lists some 2.1 million clones, about 94% of them singletons, with 1% to 1.3% in the top ten. Naive CD8 cells, CD45RO-negative and positively selected for CCR7, excluded terminally differentiated effector memory CD45RA+ cells. CDR3 length equals 16 residues. V dropped 6 bases and J dropped 5; count of bases not matched to a gene: 12. Germline lookup yields CDR1 MDHEN and CDR2 SYDVKM. This sequence joins TRBV28 and TRBJ2-1; 8 nucleotides match TRBD2. The receptor comes from a man aged 18 to 29 in good health. Sequencing used naive CD8+ T cells sorted from blood. CDR3 loop: CASRLNPGLGDNEQFF. The CDR3 bases are TGTGCCAGCAGGTTAAATCCGGGACTAGGGGACAATGAGCAGTTCTTC.